The TCR beta chain under discussion was sequenced for a study of blood T cell repertoires in COVID-19. There are 16 residues in the CDR3. After removal of 3 bases from V and 9 bases from J, the junction contained 12 bases not matched to a gene. Germline V CDR1 and CDR2: SGHNT, YYREEE (reference sequence). Per the original methods: Reference gene primers were amplified, and this amplification served to estimate nucleated cell counts. TCRdb's copy holds only in-frame clones and misses some; the assay was immunoSEQ multiplex PCR. The V and J calls and clone size were taken over from that table, and D and trimming were inferred from the DNA. The table includes about 64,000 clones, roughly 91% detected once. The study drew participants aged about 18 to 89 years from about two dozen US areas.

Input material: PBMCs or T cells enriched from blood (not recorded which). The chain recombines TRBV5-4 with TRBJ2-1; TRBD2 matches 10 bases. The clonotype comes from a woman aged 40-49 years who had recovered from COVID-19. The CDR3 spells CASSSGLAGGQGEQFF. The CDR3 bases are TGTGCCAGCAGCTCGGGATTAGCGGGGGGCCAGGGTGAGCAGTTCTTC.